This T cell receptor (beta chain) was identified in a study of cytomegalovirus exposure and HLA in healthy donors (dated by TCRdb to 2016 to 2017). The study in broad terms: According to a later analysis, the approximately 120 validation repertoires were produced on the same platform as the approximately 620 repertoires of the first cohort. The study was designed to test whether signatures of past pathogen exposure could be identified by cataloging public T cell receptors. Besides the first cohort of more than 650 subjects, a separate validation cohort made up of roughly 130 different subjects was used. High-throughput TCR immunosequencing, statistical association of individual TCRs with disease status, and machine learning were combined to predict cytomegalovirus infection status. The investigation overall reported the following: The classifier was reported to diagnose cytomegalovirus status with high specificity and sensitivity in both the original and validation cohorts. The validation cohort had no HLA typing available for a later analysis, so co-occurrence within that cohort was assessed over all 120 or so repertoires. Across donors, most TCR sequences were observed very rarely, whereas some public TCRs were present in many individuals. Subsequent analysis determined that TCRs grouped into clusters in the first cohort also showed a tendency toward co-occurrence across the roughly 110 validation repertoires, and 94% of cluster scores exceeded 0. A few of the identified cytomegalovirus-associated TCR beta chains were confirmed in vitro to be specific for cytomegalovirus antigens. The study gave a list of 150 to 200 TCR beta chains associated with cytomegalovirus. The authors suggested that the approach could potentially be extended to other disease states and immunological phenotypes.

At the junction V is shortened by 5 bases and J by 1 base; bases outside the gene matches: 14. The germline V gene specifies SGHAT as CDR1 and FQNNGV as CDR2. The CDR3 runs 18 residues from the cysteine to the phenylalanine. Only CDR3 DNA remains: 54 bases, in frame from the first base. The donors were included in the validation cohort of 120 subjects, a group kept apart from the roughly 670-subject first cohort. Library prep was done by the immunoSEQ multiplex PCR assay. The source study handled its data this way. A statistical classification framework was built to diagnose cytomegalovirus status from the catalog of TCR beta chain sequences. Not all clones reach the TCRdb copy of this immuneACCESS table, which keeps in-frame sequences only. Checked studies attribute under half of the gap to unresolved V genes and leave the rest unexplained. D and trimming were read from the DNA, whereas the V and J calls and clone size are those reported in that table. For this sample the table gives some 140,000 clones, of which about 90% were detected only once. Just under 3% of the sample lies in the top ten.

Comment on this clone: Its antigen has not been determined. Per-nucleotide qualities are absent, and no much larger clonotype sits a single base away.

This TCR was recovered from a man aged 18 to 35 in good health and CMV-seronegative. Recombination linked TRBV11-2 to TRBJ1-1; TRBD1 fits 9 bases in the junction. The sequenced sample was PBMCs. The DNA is TGTGCCAGCAGCACACGAGACAGGGGGAGTTTCGGGAACACTGAAGCTTTCTTT. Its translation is CASSTRDRGSFGNTEAFF. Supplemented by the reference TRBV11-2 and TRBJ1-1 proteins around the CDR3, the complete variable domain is EAGVAQSPRYKIIEKRQSVAFWCNPISGHATLYWYQQILGQGPKLLIQFQNNGVVDDSQLPKDRFSAERLKGVDSTLKIQPAKLEDSAVYLCASSTRDRGSFGNTEAFFGQGTRLTVV.